This entry lists 31 T cell receptor beta chains sequenced from one sample in a study of blood T cells in healthy people across ages. With a J-beta primer mix and a sample-barcoded 5' primer, a second PCR ran roughly 7 to 11 cycles. TCRdb processed the 5' RACE reads anew with MiXCR; each CDR3 protein has one entry. In the table there are around 1,100,000 distinct CDR3 sequences, around two fifths of which are singletons. Sequencing used blood. Source of these receptors: a man between 18 and 29 years old in good health.

The V call is TRBV25-1, the J call TRBJ1-6; no firm D call. V dropped 4 bases and J dropped 5 bases, with 6 bases sitting between them. The CDR3 spans 13 residues. The germline gives CDR1 MGHDK, CDR2 SYGVNS. CDR3 DNA: TGTGCCAGCAGTGTGACCGATAATTCACCCCTCCACTTT. As protein: CASSVTDNSPLHF.

This clonotype was seen more than once but under ten times. The chain recombines TRBV20-1 with TRBJ2-7; no definite D call. From germline, CDR1 is DFQATT and CDR2 SNEGSKA (reference sequence). This CDR3 comprises 11 residues. V lost 3 bases and J 3 bases, leaving 6 bases between the germline ends. CDR3 in DNA: TGCAGTGCTAGTCACTACTACGAGCAGTACTTC. This codes for CSASHYYEQYF.

In its sample, this clonotype was seen a few times. This chain uses TRBV12-3 or TRBV12-4 with TRBJ2-3; the match to TRBD2 covers 8 bases. There are 15 residues in the CDR3. V lost 6 bases and J lost 2; bases outside the gene matches: 7. The CDR3 region is CASSPGGGVTDTQYF. The CDR3 bases are TGTGCCAGCAGCCCGGGAGGGGGTGTCACAGATACGCAGTATTTT.

The chain joins TRBV12-3 or TRBV12-4 to TRBJ2-1, with 9 bases matching TRBD1. V shed 0 bases, J shed 6 bases, and the junction held 6 bases outside the gene matches. This CDR3 comprises 16 residues. This chain's CDR3 is CASSLALGTGLNEQFF. The CDR3 nucleotides are TGTGCCAGCAGTTTAGCGCTAGGGACAGGGCTCAATGAGCAGTTCTTC.

The chain joins TRBV9 to TRBJ2-5; 8 nucleotides line up with TRBD1. V lost 4 bases and J lost 11; bases outside the gene matches: 16. Germline lookup yields CDR1 SGDLS and CDR2 YYNGEE. This CDR3 has 15 amino acids. The CDR3 loop is CASSSLDRANNEQYF. In nucleotides, the CDR3 is TGTGCCAGCAGCTCCTTGGACAGGGCAAACAATGAGCAGTACTTC.

The rearrangement uses TRBV10-3 and TRBJ1-2, with D maybe TRBD1 (5 bases). V was trimmed by 0 bases and J by 4 bases, leaving 9 bases between them. The germline V gene encodes CDR1 ENHRY and CDR2 SYGVKD. The CDR3 has 14 residues. The CDR3 sequence: CAISESGRVYGYTF. CDR3 nucleotide sequence: TGTGCCATCAGTGAGTCTGGCAGGGTCTATGGCTACACCTTC.

Remarks on this clonotype: The junction shows a germline mismatch at one end, possibly a read error. The chain employs TRBV5-6 and TRBJ2-7, with D possibly being TRBD1 or TRBD2 (6 bases each). This CDR3 region has 15 residues. Germline lookup yields CDR1 SGHDT and CDR2 YYEEEE. Here the CDR3 DNA reads TGCGCCAGCAGCTCCGGGGGCGCCGGGTTAAGAGAGCAGTACTTC. Translating gives CASSSGGAGLREQYF.

The chain is built from TRBV6-1 and TRBJ1-5; 9 nucleotides line up with TRBD1. In germline, CDR1 is MNHNS, CDR2 SASEGT. This CDR3 region has 16 residues. Trimming took 4 bases from V and 5 from J; bases not matched to a gene: 9. The CDR3 here is CASSGPQQGADQPQHF. In DNA, the CDR3 is TGTGCCAGCAGTGGTCCCCAACAGGGGGCCGATCAGCCCCAGCATTTT.

In the case of this clonotype: A much larger clone differs by one base, so this may be a read error. In nucleotides, the CDR3 is TGCAGCGTTGAGAGTTCCTACAATGAGCAGTACTTC. Its translation is CSVESSYNEQYF. This chain joins TRBV29-1 and TRBJ2-1; no definite D call. The end of the DNA fits TRBJ2-7 better, so the J call may be wrong. Looked up from germline, CDR1 is SQVTM and CDR2 is ANQGSEA. The CDR3 consists of 12 residues.

This rearrangement joins TRBV5-6 to TRBJ1-6; TRBD1 agrees at 8 bases. This CDR3 region has 15 residues. The germline V gene encodes CDR1 SGHDT and CDR2 YYEEEE. V gave up 2 bases and J gave up 9 bases; unmatched junction bases: 7. In DNA form, the CDR3 reads TGTGCCAGCAGCTTCCTGGACAGGGAAAGTTCACCCCTCCACTTT. Encoded protein: CASSFLDRESSPLHF.

This clonotype was observed a few times. This sequence joins TRBV6-5 and TRBJ1-5; no definite D call. CDR3 length: 15 amino acids. Trimming shortened V by 6 bases and J by 0 bases, and 12 bases separated the two germline ends. Germline V gene sequence: CDR1 MNHEY, CDR2 SVGAGI. CDR3 sequence reads: CASSPRFYSNQPQHF. The CDR3 DNA follows: TGTGCCAGCAGCCCCCGTTTCTATAGCAATCAGCCCCAGCATTTT.

The chain has TRBV7-2 and TRBJ1-1, with D possibly TRBD1 on 5 matching bases. Trimming cost V 5 bases and J 1 base, with 17 bases left between them. Germline V gene sequence: CDR1 SGHTA, CDR2 FQGNSA. There are 16 residues in the CDR3. In nucleotides, the CDR3 is TGTGCCAGCAGCCCCCGGTCCGTCGGGGCGAACACTGAAGCTTTCTTT. Protein sequence: CASSPRSVGANTEAFF.

The chain links TRBV12-3 or TRBV12-4 to TRBJ2-7; TRBD2 is a possible D gene (6 bases). Between the trimmed V and J ends, which lost 6 bases and 4 bases, there was a span of 13 bases. The CDR3 has 13 residues. The CDR3 nucleotides read TGTGCCAGCAGGGACCGGGAGCTGTACGAGCAGTACTTC. It encodes CASRDRELYEQYF.

The chain recombines TRBV6-5 with TRBJ1-2; possibly TRBD1 for D (6 bases). Trimming shortened V by 6 bases and J by 3 bases, and 11 bases separated the two germline ends. In germline, CDR1 is MNHEY, CDR2 SVGAGI. The length of the CDR3 is 13 residues. The DNA of the CDR3 is TGTGCCAGCAGACAGGGTACCGACTATGGCTACACCTTC. Residues: CASRQGTDYGYTF.

The chain combines TRBV5-1 with TRBJ1-3, with 9 positions matching TRBD1. The CDR3 covers 15 residues. The ends lost 2 bases at V and 3 bases at J; junction bases unmatched: 3. Germline V gene data show CDR1 as SGHRS and CDR2 as YFSETQ. CDR3 sequence: CASSFTGGGGNTIYF. In DNA, the CDR3 is TGCGCCAGCAGCTTCACAGGGGGCGGTGGAAACACCATATATTTT. The whole variable domain, remainder taken from reference TRBV5-1 and TRBJ1-3, is KAGVTQTPRYLIKTRGQQVTLSCSPISGHRSVSWYQQTPGQGLQFLFEYFSETQRNKGNFPGRFSGRQFSNSRSEMNVSTLELGDSALYLCASSFTGGGGNTIYFGEGSWLTVV.

The gene calls are TRBV6-1 and TRBJ1-4; D uncertain. From germline, CDR1 is MNHNS and CDR2 SASEGT. This CDR3 spans 14 amino acids. Deletions cut 7 bases from V and 3 bases from J, with 12 bases between. The CDR3 protein is CASKRDTANEKLFF. The CDR3 coding sequence is TGTGCCAGCAAGAGAGACACCGCTAATGAAAAACTGTTTTTT.

The V call is TRBV10-3, the J call TRBJ1-1; D is ambiguous. CDR1 and CDR2 (germline): ENHRY, SYGVKD. V lost 5 bases to trimming and J lost 7 bases, with 14 bases between them. The CDR3 totals 13 residues. The CDR3 is CAISNYLVGEAFF. The CDR3 nucleotides are TGTGCCATCAGTAACTACCTAGTAGGTGAAGCTTTCTTT.

Details on this clonotype: A single base separates this from a much larger clone, so it may be a read error. The chain employs TRBV7-2 and TRBJ2-1; 13 nucleotides agree with TRBD2. The V gene's germline CDR1 is SGHTA and CDR2 FQGNSA. This CDR3 comprises 15 residues. CDR3 region: CASSLGLAGVNGQFF. Here the CDR3 DNA reads TGTGCCAGCAGCCTAGGACTAGCGGGGGTAAATGGGCAGTTCTTC. Together with reference TRBV7-2 and TRBJ2-1, the CDR3 gives the full variable domain: GAGVSQSPSNKVTEKGKDVELRCDPISGHTALYWYRQSLGQGLEFLIYFQGNSAPDKSGLPSDRFSAERTGGSVSTLTIQRTQQEDSAVYLCASSLGLAGVNGQFFGPGTRLTVL.

Here the CDR3 DNA reads TGCAGCGTTGAAGATCTTGGGTACCAAGAGACCCAGTACTTC. This encodes CSVEDLGYQETQYF. The gene calls are TRBV29-1 and TRBJ2-5; D not resolved. V gave up 0 bases and J gave up 0 bases, with 8 bases separating them. This CDR3 comprises 14 residues. Germline CDR1 and CDR2: SQVTM and ANQGSEA.

J is TRBJ2-5 and V is TRBV6-2 or TRBV6-3, with 10 bases aligning to TRBD1. The J call may be faulty, since TRBJ2-7 better matches the DNA end. Germline CDR1 is MNHEY and CDR2 is SVGEGT. CDR3 length: 15 amino acids. The CDR3 protein is CASSYSAGTGDEQYF. The CDR3 coding sequence is TGTGCCAGCAGTTACTCTGCCGGGACAGGGGACGAGCAGTACTTC.

CDR3 loop: CASSPGTGGWNLGETQYF. DNA of the CDR3: TGTGCCAGCAGCCCAGGGACAGGGGGCTGGAATTTAGGAGAGACCCAGTACTTC. This chain joins TRBV9 and TRBJ2-5; 12 nucleotides align to TRBD1. The length of the CDR3 is 18 residues. Germline assignment: CDR1 SGDLS and CDR2 YYNGEE. Trimming cost V 4 bases and J 4 bases; bases outside gene matches: 14.

The chain joins TRBV7-2 to TRBJ1-4; D is unresolved. Germline loops: CDR1 SGHTA, CDR2 FQGNSA. This CDR3 is 13 amino acids long. Trimming pared 5 bases from V and 6 bases from J, leaving 10 bases between. CDR3 in amino acids: CASSLNADEKLFF. The DNA for the CDR3 is TGTGCCAGCAGCCTAAACGCGGATGAAAAACTGTTTTTT.

The chain employs TRBV28 and TRBJ2-3; D is uncertain. CDR1 is MDHEN and CDR2 is SYDVKM in the germline V gene. The CDR3 runs to 13 residues. Trimming left V 4 bases short and J 3 bases short, with 8 bases between. CDR3 nucleotide sequence: TGTGCCAGCAGTTCCTTTGGGACAGATACGCAGTATTTT. This translates into CASSSFGTDTQYF.

The chain employs TRBV9 and TRBJ2-2; D is perhaps TRBD1 (7 bases). The length of the CDR3 is 14 residues. Germline assignment: CDR1 SGDLS and CDR2 YYNGEE. The V and J ends lost 1 base and 4 bases respectively, with 8 bases between them. The CDR3 nucleotides read TGTGCCAGCAGCGTACAGGGGGGCACCGGGGAGCTGTTTTTT. It encodes CASSVQGGTGELFF. The entire variable domain, with the rest obtained from reference TRBV9 and TRBJ2-2, is as follows: DSGVTQTPKHLITATGQRVTLRCSPRSGDLSVYWYQQSLDQGLQFLIQYYNGEERAKGNILERFSAQQFPDLHSELNLSSLELGDSALYFCASSVQGGTGELFFGEGSRLTVL.

This clonotype was seen only a few times. J is TRBJ1-1 and V is TRBV6-1; no clear D. The CDR3 is 12 residues long. V lost 3 bases, J lost 5 bases, and 7 bases lay in between. Germline V gives CDR1 MNHNS, CDR2 SASEGT. The CDR3 DNA is TGTGCCAGCAGTGAGTGGCGGACTGAAGCTTTCTTT. Encoded protein: CASSEWRTEAFF.

The genes are TRBV12-3 or TRBV12-4 and TRBJ2-3, with 8 bases identical to TRBD1. The CDR3 spans 16 residues. Trimming took 5 bases from V and 4 from J; bases not matched to a gene: 11. The CDR3 region is CASSLRQGRSADTQYF. CDR3 DNA sequence: TGTGCCAGCAGTCTAAGACAGGGGCGAAGCGCAGATACGCAGTATTTT.

There are a few counts of this clonotype. The chain couples TRBV6-1 to TRBJ1-5; 7 bases map to TRBD1. With 5 bases clipped from V and 0 bases from J, the junction kept 10 bases outside the gene matches. The germline V gene encodes CDR1 MNHNS and CDR2 SASEGT. This CDR3 region has 17 residues. The CDR3, as DNA: TGTGCCAGCAGTATTCGGGACAGCGGATATAGCAATCAGCCCCAGCATTTT. The encoded protein is CASSIRDSGYSNQPQHF.

This sequence joins TRBV12-3 or TRBV12-4 and TRBJ1-3; D remains ambiguous. The CDR3 has 14 amino acids. With 5 bases removed from V and 0 bases from J, the gap between germline ends came to 8 bases. For the CDR3, the DNA is TGTGCCAGCAGTAACTCCCTCTCTGGAAACACCATATATTTT. It specifies CASSNSLSGNTIYF.

The chain joins TRBV7-8 to TRBJ2-1, with 10 bases fitting TRBD2. The CDR3 consists of 16 residues. J lost 3 bases, V lost 4 bases, and 6 bases had no gene match. In germline, CDR1 is SGHVS, CDR2 FQNEAQ. The CDR3 DNA is TGTGCCAGCAGCTCGCCGGGACTAGCGAGCTACAATGAGCAGTTCTTC. Encoded protein: CASSSPGLASYNEQFF.

This clonotype turned up a few times. This chain connects TRBV5-5 to TRBJ2-3; D not certain. This CDR3 comprises 15 residues. Germline V CDR1 and CDR2: SGHKS, YYEKEE (reference sequence). Trimming took off 3 bases at V and 0 bases at J, with 11 bases between the two ends. CDR3 sequence reads: CASSSLPESTDTQYF. The CDR3 DNA is TGTGCCAGCAGCTCGCTCCCCGAAAGCACAGATACGCAGTATTTT.

The CDR3 nucleotides are TGTGCCAGCAGTGGCCGGACAGGTTCGAACACCGGGGAGCTGTTTTTT. The encoded protein is CASSGRTGSNTGELFF. The chain recombines TRBV25-1 with TRBJ2-2; 7 bases align to TRBD1. Germline CDR1 and CDR2: MGHDK and SYGVNS. The CDR3 runs to 16 residues. J lost 0 bases, V lost 4 bases, and 5 bases had no gene match.